The clone carrying this TCR beta chain was detected many times. Its antigen is unidentified. This specimen belongs to a study of T-cell reconstitution after alpha-beta-depleted transplantation in children. Findings of the study overall: Certain patients had high TCRbeta diversity at day 60, and it came from recipient T cells and thymic progenitors that survived.

Preparation of the TCRbeta library involved a method that used unique molecular identifiers. TCRdb itself ran the PCR reads through MiXCR, one entry per CDR3 protein. The sample contains nearly 250,000 distinct CDR3 sequences, roughly 7.7% of which appear only once. The V gene's germline CDR1 is DFQATT and CDR2 SNEGSKA (reference sequence). This CDR3 region has 14 residues. Between the trimmed V and J ends, which lost 3 bases and 0 bases, there was a span of 11 bases. This rearrangement joins TRBV20-1 to TRBJ2-5, with no clear D. The sequence derives from a male patient under 18 who had a stem cell transplant for acute lymphoblastic leukemia, so the T cells may come from the graft donor. The specimen was PBMCs, mostly from graft donor cells, collected 180 days after TCRalphabeta/CD19-depleted stem cell transplant. The CDR3 loop is CSARDDLYQETQYF. CDR3 bases: TGCAGTGCTAGGGACGATTTGTACCAAGAGACCCAGTACTTC.